The rows below give T cell receptor beta chains drawn from one sample of a study of blood T cells in healthy people across ages. TCRdb redid the calling of the 5' RACE reads with MiXCR, one entry per CDR3 protein. The sample lists 1.8 million or so distinct CDR3 sequences; approximately 39% were seen once. The specimen sequenced was blood. The receptor set was obtained from a human donor in good health. CDR3s leave out the opening cysteine and the closing phenylalanine or tryptophan. Each record gives: D gene, V gene, CDR3 protein. The D gene is left open where the match is weak.

>.|TRBV18
ASSPPKETVTTEAF
>TRBD1|TRBV28
ASRPERGLADTQY
>TRBD2|TRBV29-1
SVESSKIWSSGGLETQY
>.|TRBV7-2
ASSLVVQASNYGYT
>.|TRBV29-1
SVGGWDQETQY
>.|TRBV6-2/TRBV6-3
ASSYGPYYGYT
>TRBD1|TRBV7-9
ASSLKGGDDYGYT
>.|TRBV5-6
ASSLGPRDTEAF
>TRBD2|TRBV7-2
ASSSGLAVPYEQY
>.|TRBV7-2
ASSFGGNVQETQY
>.|TRBV20-1
SASGAGRIDSYEQY
>TRBD1|TRBV20-1
SATGTGYGYT
>.|TRBV6-1
ASSEGLLVADTQY
>.|TRBV5-1
ASSLGSAGDTDTQY
>.|TRBV12-3/TRBV12-4
ASSLLSESGKTQY
>.|TRBV7-9
ASSAETFEGAEAF
>TRBD2|TRBV7-2
ASNGASGDTDTQY
>TRBD1|TRBV15
ATSTGVEETQY
>TRBD1|TRBV2
ASTGDGTEYGYT
>.|TRBV7-2
ASSLVLGPGRNTIY
>.|TRBV7-8
ASSPSPSGVGYT
>TRBD2|TRBV20-1
SASVAGTSYEQY
>.|TRBV6-1
AGSDEVQGVAKNIQY
>.|TRBV6-5
ASKWVTRQY
>.|TRBV7-2
ASSPSGRWGERREKLF
>TRBD1|TRBV25-1
ASSEFRQGAMETQY
>.|TRBV12-3/TRBV12-4
ASSQKLYEQY
>TRBD1|TRBV6-2/TRBV6-3
ASRTHQIDRGLNNEQF
>.|TRBV29-1
SVEGDLRGTETQY